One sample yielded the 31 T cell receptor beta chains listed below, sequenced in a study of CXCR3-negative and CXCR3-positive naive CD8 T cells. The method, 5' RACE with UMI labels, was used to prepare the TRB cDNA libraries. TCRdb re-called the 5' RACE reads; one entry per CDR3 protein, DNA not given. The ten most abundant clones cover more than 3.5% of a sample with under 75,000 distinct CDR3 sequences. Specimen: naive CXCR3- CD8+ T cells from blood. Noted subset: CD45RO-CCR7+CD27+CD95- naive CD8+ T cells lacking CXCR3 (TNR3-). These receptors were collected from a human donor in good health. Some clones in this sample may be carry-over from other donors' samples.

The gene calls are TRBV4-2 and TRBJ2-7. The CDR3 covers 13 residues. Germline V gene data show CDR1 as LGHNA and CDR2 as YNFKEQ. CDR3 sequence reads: CASSQEVGNEQYF.

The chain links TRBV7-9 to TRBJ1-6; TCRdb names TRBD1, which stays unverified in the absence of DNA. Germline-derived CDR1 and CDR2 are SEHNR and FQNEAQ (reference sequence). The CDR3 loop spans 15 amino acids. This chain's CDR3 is CASSIGVGADSPLHF.

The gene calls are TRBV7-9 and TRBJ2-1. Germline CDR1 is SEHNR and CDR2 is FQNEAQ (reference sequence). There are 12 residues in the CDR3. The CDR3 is CASSLSFEEQFF.

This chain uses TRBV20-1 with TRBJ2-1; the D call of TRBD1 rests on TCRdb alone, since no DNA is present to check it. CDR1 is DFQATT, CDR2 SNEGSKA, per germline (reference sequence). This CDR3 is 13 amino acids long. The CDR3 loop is CSGGTGDHNEQFF.

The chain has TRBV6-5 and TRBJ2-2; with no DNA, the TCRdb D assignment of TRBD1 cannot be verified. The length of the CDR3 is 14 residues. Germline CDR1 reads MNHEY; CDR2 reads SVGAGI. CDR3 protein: CASSYSGGTGELFF.

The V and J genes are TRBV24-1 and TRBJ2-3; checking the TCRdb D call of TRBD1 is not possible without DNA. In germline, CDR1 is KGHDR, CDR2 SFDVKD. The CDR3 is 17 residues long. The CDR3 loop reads CATSDPGMGVREDTQYF.

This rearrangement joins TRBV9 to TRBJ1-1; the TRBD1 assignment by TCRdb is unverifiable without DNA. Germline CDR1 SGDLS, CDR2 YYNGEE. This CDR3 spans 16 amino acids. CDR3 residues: CASSTNRDSVNTEAFF.

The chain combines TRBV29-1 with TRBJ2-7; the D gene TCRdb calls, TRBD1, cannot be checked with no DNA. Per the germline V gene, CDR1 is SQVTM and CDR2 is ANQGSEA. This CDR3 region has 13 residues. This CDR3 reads CSAMGHDSYEQYF.

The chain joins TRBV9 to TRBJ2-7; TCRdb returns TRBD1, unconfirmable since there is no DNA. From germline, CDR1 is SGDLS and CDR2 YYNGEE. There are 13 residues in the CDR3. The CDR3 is CASSPWGNYEQYF.

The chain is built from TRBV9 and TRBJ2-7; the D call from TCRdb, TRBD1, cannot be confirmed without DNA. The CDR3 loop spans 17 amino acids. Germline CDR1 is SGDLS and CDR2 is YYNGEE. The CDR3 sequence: CASSITAGAQGTYEQYF.

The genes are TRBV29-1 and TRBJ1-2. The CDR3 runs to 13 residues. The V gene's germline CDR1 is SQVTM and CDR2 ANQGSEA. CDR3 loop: CSVEDLANYGYTF. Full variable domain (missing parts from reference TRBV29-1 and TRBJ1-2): SAVISQKPSRDICQRGTSLTIQCQVDSQVTMMFWYRQQPGQSLTLIATANQGSEATYESGFVIDKFPISRPNLTFSTLTVSNMSPEDSSIYLCSVEDLANYGYTFGSGTRLTVV.

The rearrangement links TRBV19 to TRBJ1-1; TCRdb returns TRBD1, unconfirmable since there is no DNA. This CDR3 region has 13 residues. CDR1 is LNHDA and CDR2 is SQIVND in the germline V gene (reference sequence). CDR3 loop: CASSIVQGTEAFF. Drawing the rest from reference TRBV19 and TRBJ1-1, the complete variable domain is DGGITQSPKYLFRKEGQNVTLSCEQNLNHDAMYWYRQDPGQGLRLIYYSQIVNDFQKGDIAEGYSVSREKKESFPLTVTSAQKNPTAFYLCASSIVQGTEAFFGQGTRLTVV.

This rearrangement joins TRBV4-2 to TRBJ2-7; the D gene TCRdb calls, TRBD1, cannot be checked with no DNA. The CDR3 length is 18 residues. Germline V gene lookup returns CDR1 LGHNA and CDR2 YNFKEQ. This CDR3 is CASSQAPSNRDISYEQYF.

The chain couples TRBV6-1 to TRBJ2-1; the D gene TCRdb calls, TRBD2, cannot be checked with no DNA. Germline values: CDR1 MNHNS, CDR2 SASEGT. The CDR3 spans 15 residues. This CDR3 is CASSETASGSNEQFF.

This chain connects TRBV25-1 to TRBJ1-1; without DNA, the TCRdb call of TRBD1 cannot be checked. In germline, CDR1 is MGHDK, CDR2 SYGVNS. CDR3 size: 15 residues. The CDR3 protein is CASSESRNRGTEAFF.

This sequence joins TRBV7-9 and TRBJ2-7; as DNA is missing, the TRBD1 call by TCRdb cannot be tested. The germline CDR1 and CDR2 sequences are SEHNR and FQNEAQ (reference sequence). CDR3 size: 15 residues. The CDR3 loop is CASSLGQGATYEQYF.

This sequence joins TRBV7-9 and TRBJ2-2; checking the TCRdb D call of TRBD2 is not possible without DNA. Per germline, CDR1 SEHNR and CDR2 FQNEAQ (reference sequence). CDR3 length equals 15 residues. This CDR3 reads CASSEWTVNTGELFF.

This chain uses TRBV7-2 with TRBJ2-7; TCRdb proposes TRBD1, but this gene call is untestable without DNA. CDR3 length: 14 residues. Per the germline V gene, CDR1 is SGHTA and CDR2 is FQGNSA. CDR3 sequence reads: CASRPTQGAYEQYF.

This CDR3 reads CASSFTLAGFYEQYF. This chain links TRBV28 with TRBJ2-7; the TCRdb call, TRBD2, lacks DNA for checking. Germline V CDR1 and CDR2: MDHEN, SYDVKM. The CDR3 spans 15 residues.

CDR3 loop: CSARDWSQGDVVPDTQYF. The J gene is TRBJ2-3, the V gene TRBV20-1; TCRdb's D call of TRBD1 is untestable without DNA. The CDR3 runs to 18 residues. Germline V CDR1 and CDR2: DFQATT, SNEGSKA (reference sequence).

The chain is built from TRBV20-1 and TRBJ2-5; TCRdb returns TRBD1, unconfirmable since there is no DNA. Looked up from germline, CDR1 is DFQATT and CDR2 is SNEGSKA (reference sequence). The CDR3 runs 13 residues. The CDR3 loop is CTVRGGATETQYF.

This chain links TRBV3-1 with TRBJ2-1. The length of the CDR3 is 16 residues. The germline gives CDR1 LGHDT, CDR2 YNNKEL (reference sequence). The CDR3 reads CASSQEGSRPYNEQFF.

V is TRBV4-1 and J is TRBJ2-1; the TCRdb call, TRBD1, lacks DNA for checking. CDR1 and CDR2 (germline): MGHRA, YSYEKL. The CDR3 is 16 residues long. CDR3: CASSHPLVGVYNEQFF.

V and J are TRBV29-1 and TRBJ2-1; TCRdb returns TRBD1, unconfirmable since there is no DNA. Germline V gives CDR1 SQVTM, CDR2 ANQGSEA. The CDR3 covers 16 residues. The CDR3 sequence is CSVEEAYGGLDNEQFF.

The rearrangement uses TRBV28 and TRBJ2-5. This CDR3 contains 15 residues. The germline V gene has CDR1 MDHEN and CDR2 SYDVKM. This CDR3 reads CASSLFRTEQETQYF.

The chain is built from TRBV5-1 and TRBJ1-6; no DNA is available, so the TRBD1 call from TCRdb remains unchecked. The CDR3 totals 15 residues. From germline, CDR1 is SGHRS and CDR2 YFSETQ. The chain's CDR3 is CASSLRDRVNSPLHF.

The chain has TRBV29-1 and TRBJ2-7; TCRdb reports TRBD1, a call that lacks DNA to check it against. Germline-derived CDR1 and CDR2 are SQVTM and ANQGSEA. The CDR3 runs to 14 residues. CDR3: CSVEVPWTGGEQYF.

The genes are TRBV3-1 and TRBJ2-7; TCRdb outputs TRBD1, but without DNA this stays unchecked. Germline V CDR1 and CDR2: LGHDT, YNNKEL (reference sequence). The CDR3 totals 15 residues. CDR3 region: CASSDSGVSSYEQYF.

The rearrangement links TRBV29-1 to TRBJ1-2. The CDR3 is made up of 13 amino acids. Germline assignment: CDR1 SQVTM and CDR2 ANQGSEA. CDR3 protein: CSVEGGLSYGYTF.

CDR3: CASSLDGTGPPSTDTQYF. This rearrangement joins TRBV5-1 to TRBJ2-3; TCRdb designates TRBD1, a call that cannot be tested without DNA. The length of the CDR3 is 18 residues. The germline gives CDR1 SGHRS, CDR2 YFSETQ.

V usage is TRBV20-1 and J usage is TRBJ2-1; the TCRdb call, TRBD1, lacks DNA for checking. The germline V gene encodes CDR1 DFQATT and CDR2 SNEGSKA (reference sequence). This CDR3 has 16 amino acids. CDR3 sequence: CSARDERNPHYNEQFF.